This T cell receptor beta chain emerged from a study of OX40 agonist ivuxolimab in advanced cancers. Findings and caveats of the study: The investigators did not determine what antigen specificity the expanded peripheral T cells had. With doses of 0.1 to 3.0 mg/kg, CD4+ and CD8+ blood T cells had undergone clonal expansion by week 6.

Autoimmune disease history or systemic immunosuppression disqualified patients. Data came from immunoSEQ multiplex PCR; TCRdb stores just in-frame clones and leaves some out. The sample lists tens of thousands of clones, roughly nine tenths occurring once. To note about this clone: What it binds is not known.

The CDR3 contains 15 residues. Trimming stripped 0 bases from V and 2 bases from J, with 12 bases between. Germline V lookup: CDR1 SGHRS, CDR2 YFSETQ. This clonotype was sampled from an adult with an advanced solid tumor such as melanoma, head and neck, liver or kidney cancer. Here the sequenced sample was CD4+ or CD8+ T cells sorted from blood, taken in a trial of the OX40 agonist ivuxolimab. The chain uses TRBV5-1 and TRBJ2-7; perhaps TRBD1 as D (5 bases). This chain's CDR3 is CASSLARAHPYEQYF. Here the CDR3 DNA reads TGCGCCAGCAGCTTGGCCAGGGCCCACCCCTACGAGCAGTACTTC.